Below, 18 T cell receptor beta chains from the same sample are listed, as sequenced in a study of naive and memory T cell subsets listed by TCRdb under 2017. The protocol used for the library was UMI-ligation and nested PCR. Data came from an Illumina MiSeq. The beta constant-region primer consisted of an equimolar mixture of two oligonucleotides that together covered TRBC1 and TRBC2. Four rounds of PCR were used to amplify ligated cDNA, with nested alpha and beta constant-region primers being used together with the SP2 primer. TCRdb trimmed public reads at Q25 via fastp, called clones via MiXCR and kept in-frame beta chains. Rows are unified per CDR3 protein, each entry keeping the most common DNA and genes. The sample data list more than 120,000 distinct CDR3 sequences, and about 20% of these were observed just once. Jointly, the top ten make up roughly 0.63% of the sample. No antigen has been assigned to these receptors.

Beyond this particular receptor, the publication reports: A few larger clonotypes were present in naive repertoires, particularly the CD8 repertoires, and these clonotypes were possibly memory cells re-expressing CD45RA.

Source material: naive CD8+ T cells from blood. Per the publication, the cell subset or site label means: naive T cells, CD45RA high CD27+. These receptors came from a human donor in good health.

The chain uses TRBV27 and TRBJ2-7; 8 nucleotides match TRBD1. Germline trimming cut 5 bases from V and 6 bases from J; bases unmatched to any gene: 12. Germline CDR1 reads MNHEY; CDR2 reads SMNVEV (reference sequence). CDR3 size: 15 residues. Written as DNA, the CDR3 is TGTGCCAGCAGTCTGCGACAGGGGCCTCGGGGCGAGCAGTACTTC. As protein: CASSLRQGPRGEQYF.

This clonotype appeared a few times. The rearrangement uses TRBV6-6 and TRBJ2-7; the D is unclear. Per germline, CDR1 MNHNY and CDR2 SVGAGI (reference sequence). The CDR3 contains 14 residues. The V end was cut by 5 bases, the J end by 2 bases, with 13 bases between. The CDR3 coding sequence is TGTGCCAGCAGTCTCCCCGGTAACGCCTACGAGCAGTACTTC. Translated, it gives CASSLPGNAYEQYF.

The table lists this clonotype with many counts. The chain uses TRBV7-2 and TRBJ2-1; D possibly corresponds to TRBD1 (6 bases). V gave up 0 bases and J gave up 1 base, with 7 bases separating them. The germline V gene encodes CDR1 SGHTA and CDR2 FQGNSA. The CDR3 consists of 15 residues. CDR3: CASSLAGHSYNEQFF. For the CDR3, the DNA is TGTGCCAGCAGCTTAGCGGGACATTCCTACAATGAGCAGTTCTTC.

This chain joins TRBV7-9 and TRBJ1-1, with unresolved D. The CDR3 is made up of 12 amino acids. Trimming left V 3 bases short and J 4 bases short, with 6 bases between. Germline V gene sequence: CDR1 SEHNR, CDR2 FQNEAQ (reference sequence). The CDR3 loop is CASSFWATEAFF. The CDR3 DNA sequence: TGTGCCAGCAGCTTTTGGGCCACTGAAGCTTTCTTT.

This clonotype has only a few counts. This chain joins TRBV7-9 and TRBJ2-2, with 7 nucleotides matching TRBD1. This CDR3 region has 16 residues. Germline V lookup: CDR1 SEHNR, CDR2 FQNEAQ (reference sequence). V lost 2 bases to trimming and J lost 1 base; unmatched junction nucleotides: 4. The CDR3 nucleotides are TGTGCCAGCAGCTTACCCAGGGGGTTGAACACCGGGGAGCTGTTTTTT. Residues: CASSLPRGLNTGELFF.

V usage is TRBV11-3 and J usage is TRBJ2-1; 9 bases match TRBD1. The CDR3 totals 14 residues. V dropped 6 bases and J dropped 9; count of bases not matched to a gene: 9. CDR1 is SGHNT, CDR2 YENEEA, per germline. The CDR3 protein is CASSFSGQGFEQFF. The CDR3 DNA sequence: TGTGCCAGCAGTTTTTCAGGACAGGGGTTTGAGCAGTTCTTC.

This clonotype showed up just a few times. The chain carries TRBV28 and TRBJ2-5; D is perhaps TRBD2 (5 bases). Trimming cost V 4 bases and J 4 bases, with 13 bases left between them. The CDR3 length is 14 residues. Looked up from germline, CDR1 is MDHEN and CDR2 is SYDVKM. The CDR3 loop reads CASSSSSAPETQYF. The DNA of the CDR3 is TGTGCCAGCAGTTCTAGCAGCGCCCCAGAGACCCAGTACTTC. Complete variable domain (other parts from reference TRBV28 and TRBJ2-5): DVKVTQSSRYLVKRTGEKVFLECVQDMDHENMFWYRQDPGLGLRLIYFSYDVKMKEKGDIPEGYSVSREKKERFSLILESASTNQTSMYLCASSSSSAPETQYFGPGTRLLVL.

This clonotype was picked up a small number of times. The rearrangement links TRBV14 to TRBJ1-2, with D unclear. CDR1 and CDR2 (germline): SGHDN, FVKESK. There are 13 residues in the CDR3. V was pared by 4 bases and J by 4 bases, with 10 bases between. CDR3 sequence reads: CASSPSFSYGYTF. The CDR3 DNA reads TGTGCCAGCAGCCCTTCATTTAGCTATGGCTACACCTTC.

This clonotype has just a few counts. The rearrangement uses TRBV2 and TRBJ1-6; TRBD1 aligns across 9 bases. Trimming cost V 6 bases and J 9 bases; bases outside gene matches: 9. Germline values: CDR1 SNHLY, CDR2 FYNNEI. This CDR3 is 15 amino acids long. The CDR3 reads CASRPPGQGSSPLHF. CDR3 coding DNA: TGTGCCAGCAGGCCTCCGGGACAGGGAAGTTCACCCCTCCACTTT.

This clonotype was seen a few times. CDR3 nucleotide sequence: TGCAGCGTTGGACCCGGCGCGCCCCGGAATTCATATGGCTACACCTTC. Its translation: CSVGPGAPRNSYGYTF. V and J are TRBV29-1 and TRBJ1-2; D not certain. CDR3 length: 16 amino acids. Germline-derived CDR1 and CDR2 are SQVTM and ANQGSEA. Trimming removed 4 bases from V and 5 bases from J, with 23 bases in between. Combining the CDR3 with reference TRBV29-1 and TRBJ1-2 gives the whole variable domain SAVISQKPSRDICQRGTSLTIQCQVDSQVTMMFWYRQQPGQSLTLIATANQGSEATYESGFVIDKFPISRPNLTFSTLTVSNMSPEDSSIYLCSVGPGAPRNSYGYTFGSGTRLTVV.

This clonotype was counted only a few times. CDR3 bases: TGTGCCAGCAGTCTCACGGCTATTAGCACAGATACGCAGTATTTT. It specifies CASSLTAISTDTQYF. The chain combines TRBV25-1 with TRBJ2-3; unclear D gene. V was shortened by 5 bases and J by 0 bases, with 12 bases between the two germline ends. Germline loops: CDR1 MGHDK, CDR2 SYGVNS. The CDR3 covers 15 residues. Together with reference TRBV25-1 and TRBJ2-3, the CDR3 gives the full variable domain: EADIYQTPRYLVIGTGKKITLECSQTMGHDKMYWYQQDPGMELHLIHYSYGVNSTEKGDLSSESTVSRIRTEHFPLTLESARPSHTSQYLCASSLTAISTDTQYFGPGTRLTVL.

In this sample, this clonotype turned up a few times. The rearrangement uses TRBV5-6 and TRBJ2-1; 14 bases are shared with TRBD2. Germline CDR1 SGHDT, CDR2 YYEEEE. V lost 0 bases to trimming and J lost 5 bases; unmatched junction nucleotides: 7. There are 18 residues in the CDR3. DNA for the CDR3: TGTGCCAGCAGCTTGGGACTAGCGGGAGGGCCTTGGCACAATGAGCAGTTCTTC. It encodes CASSLGLAGGPWHNEQFF.

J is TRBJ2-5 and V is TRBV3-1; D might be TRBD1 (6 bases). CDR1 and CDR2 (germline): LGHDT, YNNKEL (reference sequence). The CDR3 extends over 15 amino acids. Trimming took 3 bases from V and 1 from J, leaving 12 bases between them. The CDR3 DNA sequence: TGTGCCAGCAGCCAGGGGGACACCCTCCAAGAGACCCAGTACTTC. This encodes CASSQGDTLQETQYF.

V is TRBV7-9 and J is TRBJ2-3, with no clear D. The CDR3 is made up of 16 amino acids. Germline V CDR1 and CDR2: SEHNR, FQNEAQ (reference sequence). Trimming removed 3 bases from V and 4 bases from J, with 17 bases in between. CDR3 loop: CASSFGGSHGADTQYF. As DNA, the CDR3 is TGTGCCAGCAGCTTTGGTGGGTCCCACGGTGCAGATACGCAGTATTTT.

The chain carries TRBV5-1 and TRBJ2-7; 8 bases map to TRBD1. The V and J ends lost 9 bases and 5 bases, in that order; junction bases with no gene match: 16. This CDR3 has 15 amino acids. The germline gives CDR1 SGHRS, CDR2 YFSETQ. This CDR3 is CATSPMGTGRDEQYF. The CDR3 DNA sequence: TGCGCCACCTCCCCGATGGGGACAGGACGGGACGAGCAGTACTTC.

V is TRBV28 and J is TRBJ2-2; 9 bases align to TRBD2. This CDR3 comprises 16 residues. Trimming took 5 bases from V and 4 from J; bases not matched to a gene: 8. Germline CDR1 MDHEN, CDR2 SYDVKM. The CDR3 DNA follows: TGTGCCAGCAGTACCCCGGCTAGCGGGACCACCGGGGAGCTGTTTTTT. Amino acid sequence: CASSTPASGTTGELFF.

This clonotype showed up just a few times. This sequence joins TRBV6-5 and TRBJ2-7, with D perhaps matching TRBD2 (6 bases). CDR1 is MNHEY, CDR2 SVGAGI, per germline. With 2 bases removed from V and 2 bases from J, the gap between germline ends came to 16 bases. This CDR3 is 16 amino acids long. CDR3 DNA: TGTGCCAGCAGTTACCTTCTGGGGGAGGACCCCTACGAGCAGTACTTC. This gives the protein CASSYLLGEDPYEQYF.

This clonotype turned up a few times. This chain's CDR3 is CASSQGSDTQYF. The CDR3 DNA follows: TGCGCCAGCAGCCAAGGGTCTGATACGCAGTATTTT. The chain uses TRBV4-1 and TRBJ2-3; D call uncertain. Germline CDR1 is MGHRA and CDR2 is YSYEKL. The CDR3 spans 12 residues. V dropped 1 base and J dropped 6 bases, with 5 bases sitting between them.